This passage covers 32 T cell receptor beta chains from one sample sequenced in a study of ipilimumab plus nivolumab after autologous stem cell transplantation. Using immunoSEQ multiplex PCR, the repertoire was profiled, and TCRdb retains in-frame clones only, with some absent. The profile shows 17,000 or so clones, around four fifths of them singletons. The sample was PBMCs, taken in a trial of ipilimumab plus nivolumab as post-transplant consolidation. The receptors stem from a male donor with diffuse large B-cell lymphoma.

The chain uses TRBV19 and TRBJ2-2; 7 positions match TRBD2. The CDR3 is made up of 15 amino acids. The J segment lost 1 base and the V segment lost 5 bases, leaving 4 bases of the junction unmatched. Germline V lookup: CDR1 LNHDA, CDR2 SQIVND (reference sequence). This CDR3 is CASSYAGVNTGELFF. The CDR3 nucleotides are TGTGCCAGTAGTTACGCGGGGGTGAACACCGGGGAGCTGTTTTTT.

This clone was seen a single time. The chain recombines TRBV29-1 with TRBJ1-1; unclear D gene. Germline V gene data show CDR1 as SQVTM and CDR2 as ANQGSEA. V was cut by 4 bases and J by 1 base, with 7 bases left in between. The CDR3 sequence is 12 residues long. As DNA, the CDR3 is TGCAGCGTTGTGCCCTCGAACACTGAAGCTTTCTTT. Protein: CSVVPSNTEAFF.

This chain joins TRBV5-1 and TRBJ1-1, with 8 bases matching TRBD1. The trim removed 4 bases at V and 3 bases at J, leaving 8 bases unmatched. The CDR3 has 15 residues. The germline gives CDR1 SGHRS, CDR2 YFSETQ. This chain's CDR3 is CASSAQGAQDTEAFF. CDR3 DNA sequence: TGCGCCAGCAGCGCGCAGGGGGCGCAGGACACTGAAGCTTTCTTT.

This clone appeared once. The chain is built from TRBV5-6 and TRBJ1-4; no clear D gene. This CDR3 has 14 amino acids. Trimming took 0 bases from V and 6 from J, leaving 9 bases between them. Per germline, CDR1 SGHDT and CDR2 YYEEEE. CDR3 in amino acids: CASSLAGIDEKLFF. The CDR3 DNA follows: TGTGCCAGCAGCTTGGCGGGGATCGATGAAAAACTGTTTTTT.

V and J are TRBV5-1 and TRBJ2-3, with 9 bases lining up with TRBD1. After removal of 0 bases from V and 3 bases from J, the junction contained 5 bases not matched to a gene. The germline gives CDR1 SGHRS, CDR2 YFSETQ. The CDR3 runs to 16 residues. CDR3 DNA sequence: TGCGCCAGCAGCTTGGCCGGGACAGGGTGGACAGATACGCAGTATTTT. Translation gives CASSLAGTGWTDTQYF.

The chain links TRBV5-6 to TRBJ1-5; D uncertain. This CDR3 spans 15 amino acids. Germline assignment: CDR1 SGHDT and CDR2 YYEEEE. With 1 base removed from V and 0 bases from J, the gap between germline ends came to 8 bases. CDR3 sequence: CASSLYGDSNQPQHF. The DNA of the CDR3 is TGTGCCAGCAGCTTGTATGGCGATAGCAATCAGCCCCAGCATTTT.

V is TRBV9 and J is TRBJ2-1; possible D gene TRBD1, 6 bases. Looked up from germline, CDR1 is SGDLS and CDR2 is YYNGEE. Trimming took off 1 base at V and 6 bases at J, with 14 bases between the two ends. This CDR3 region has 15 residues. The CDR3 spells CASSVTPNRVNEQFF. As DNA, the CDR3 is TGTGCCAGCAGCGTAACCCCAAACAGGGTCAATGAGCAGTTCTTC. The full variable domain, rest sourced from reference TRBV9 and TRBJ2-1, is DSGVTQTPKHLITATGQRVTLRCSPRSGDLSVYWYQQSLDQGLQFLIQYYNGEERAKGNILERFSAQQFPDLHSELNLSSLELGDSALYFCASSVTPNRVNEQFFGPGTRLTVL.

V usage is TRBV21-1 and J usage is TRBJ1-3; the table's D call, TRBD1, was not checked against the DNA. TRBV21-1 is a documented pseudogene. CDR3 length: 19 amino acids. This chain's CDR3 is CASSSPRPRQGVDGNTIYF. CDR3 bases: TGTGCCAGCAGCTCACCCCGCCCCCGACAGGGCGTAGATGGAAACACCATATATTTT.

Here the CDR3 reads CASSPDRLGEQYF. CDR3 nucleotide sequence: TGTGCCAGCAGTCCGGACAGGTTGGGCGAGCAGTACTTC. This sequence joins TRBV27 and TRBJ2-7; 7 bases agree with TRBD1. CDR1 and CDR2 from the germline V gene are MNHEY and SMNVEV (reference sequence). Trimming cost V 5 bases and J 6 bases; bases outside gene matches: 7. The CDR3 length is 13 residues.

The chain recombines TRBV7-8 with TRBJ1-5, with D uncertain. CDR1 is SGHVS and CDR2 is FQNEAQ in the germline V gene. This CDR3 comprises 12 residues. Trimming pared 6 bases from V and 6 bases from J, leaving 9 bases between. The CDR3 protein is CASSRELQPQHF. Here the CDR3 DNA reads TGTGCCAGCAGTCGGGAACTTCAGCCCCAGCATTTT. Full variable domain (missing parts from reference TRBV7-8 and TRBJ1-5): GAGVSQSPRYKVAKRGQDVALRCDPISGHVSLFWYQQALGQGPEFLTYFQNEAQLDKSGLPSDRFFAERPEGSVSTLKIQRTQQEDSAVYLCASSRELQPQHFGDGTRLSIL.

V is TRBV30 and J is TRBJ1-5; D possibly corresponds to TRBD1 (5 bases). The CDR3 has 15 residues. The V end was cut by 0 bases, the J end by 6 bases, with 15 bases between. The germline CDR1 and CDR2 sequences are GTSNPN and SVGIG (reference sequence). CDR3 bases: TGTGCCTGGAGTGTAAATTCGCAGGGACGTCAGCCCCAGCATTTT. This translates into CAWSVNSQGRQPQHF.

V and J are TRBV7-8 and TRBJ2-7, with D perhaps matching TRBD1 (6 bases). CDR3 length: 12 residues. Germline V CDR1 and CDR2: SGHVS, FQNEAQ. With 4 bases removed from V and 12 bases from J, the gap between germline ends came to 16 bases. The CDR3 coding sequence is TGTGCCAGCAGCTCGCAAACAGGGTTTTTGTACTTC. Amino acids: CASSSQTGFLYF.

The rearrangement uses TRBV27 and TRBJ1-5; TRBD1 aligns across 9 bases. CDR1 MNHEY and CDR2 SMNVEV come from the germline V gene (reference sequence). This CDR3 is 14 amino acids long. The V and J ends lost 6 bases and 7 bases, in that order; junction bases with no gene match: 7. The CDR3 spells CASRAQGAAQPQHF. For the CDR3, the DNA is TGTGCCAGCAGGGCACAGGGGGCGGCCCAGCCCCAGCATTTT.

The chain is built from TRBV5-6 and TRBJ1-2; D gene uncertain. V lost 5 bases to trimming and J lost 4 bases, with 21 bases between them. Germline V CDR1 and CDR2: SGHDT, YYEEEE. The CDR3 covers 16 residues. This chain's CDR3 is CASRPGSYGEIYGYTF. CDR3 sequence (DNA): TGTGCCAGCAGGCCCGGCTCCTATGGGGAGATCTATGGCTACACCTTC.

V is TRBV12-5 and J is TRBJ1-1, with D unclear. CDR1 is LGHNT and CDR2 is FRNRAP in the germline V gene. V was cut by 6 bases and J by 1 base, with 15 bases left in between. This CDR3 region has 15 residues. The CDR3 sequence is CASGVYLPGNTEAFF. The CDR3 nucleotides are TGTGCTAGTGGGGTTTATTTACCAGGGAACACTGAAGCTTTCTTT.

The chain carries TRBV5-1 and TRBJ2-5, with D tentatively TRBD2 (6 bases). This CDR3 spans 14 amino acids. V was trimmed by 2 bases and J by 1 base, leaving 9 bases between them. Germline CDR1 SGHRS, CDR2 YFSETQ. CDR3 residues: CASSFVGGQETQYF. The CDR3 DNA sequence: TGCGCCAGCAGCTTCGTCGGGGGCCAAGAGACCCAGTACTTC.

This rearrangement joins TRBV11-2 to TRBJ1-5; unclear D gene. There are 13 residues in the CDR3. Trimming took 4 bases from V and 9 from J, leaving 13 bases between them. The germline V gene encodes CDR1 SGHAT and CDR2 FQNNGV. CDR3: CASSSQVNGPQHF. CDR3 in DNA: TGTGCCAGCAGCTCCCAGGTCAATGGGCCCCAGCATTTT. Using reference TRBV11-2 and TRBJ1-5 for the parts outside the CDR3, the full variable domain is EAGVAQSPRYKIIEKRQSVAFWCNPISGHATLYWYQQILGQGPKLLIQFQNNGVVDDSQLPKDRFSAERLKGVDSTLKIQPAKLEDSAVYLCASSSQVNGPQHFGDGTRLSIL.

V and J are TRBV7-9 and TRBJ2-1; D not certain. Germline CDR1 and CDR2: SEHNR and FQNEAQ (reference sequence). V gave up 2 bases and J gave up 4 bases, with 9 bases separating them. The CDR3 length is 14 residues. The CDR3 loop reads CASSLLGSYNEQFF. For the CDR3, the DNA is TGTGCCAGCAGCTTACTAGGCTCGTACAATGAGCAGTTCTTC.

This chain joins TRBV11-2 and TRBJ1-3; D is undetermined. This CDR3 has 14 amino acids. Trimming took off 10 bases at V and 0 bases at J, with 13 bases between the two ends. The germline V gene has CDR1 SGHAT and CDR2 FQNNGV. Here the CDR3 reads CAILERDSGNTIYF. CDR3 DNA sequence: TGTGCCATCCTAGAAAGGGACTCTGGAAACACCATATATTTT.

This clone has a handful of counts. The chain links TRBV27 to TRBJ1-2; no clear D. CDR3 length: 14 residues. CDR1 is MNHEY and CDR2 is SMNVEV in the germline V gene (reference sequence). Trimming left V 6 bases short and J 4 bases short, with 15 bases between. CDR3: CASRKSADSYGYTF. The CDR3 nucleotides read TGTGCCAGCAGAAAATCGGCAGATTCCTATGGCTACACCTTC.

The CDR3 bases are TGTGCCAGCAGTGACAACAGGGGGCTCGAGACCCAGTACTTC. The encoded protein is CASSDNRGLETQYF. J is TRBJ2-5 and V is TRBV2; TRBD1 agrees at 9 bases. CDR3 length: 14 amino acids. V lost 3 bases to trimming and J lost 5 bases; unmatched junction nucleotides: 4. From germline, CDR1 is SNHLY and CDR2 FYNNEI.

The chain is built from TRBV7-9 and TRBJ2-4, with 11 bases fitting TRBD2. The CDR3 consists of 17 residues. Looked up from germline, CDR1 is SEHNR and CDR2 is FQNEAQ (reference sequence). The V and J ends lost 5 bases and 0 bases, in that order; junction bases with no gene match: 6. For the CDR3, the DNA is TGTGCCAGCAGCCCCGCTAGCGGGGGGAGAGCCAAAAACATTCAGTACTTC. Translation gives CASSPASGGRAKNIQYF.

The V and J genes are TRBV2 and TRBJ1-1, with a weak D call TRBD1 (6 bases). Looked up from germline, CDR1 is SNHLY and CDR2 is FYNNEI. The CDR3 extends over 15 amino acids. Trimming pared 6 bases from V and 1 base from J, leaving 15 bases between. CDR3 bases: TGTGCCAGCAGACGTAACAGGGCAGAGAACACTGAAGCTTTCTTT. Translated, it gives CASRRNRAENTEAFF.

The DNA of the CDR3 is TGTGCAAGTCGCTTTCGCCTTTCGCTTAGCACAGATACGCAGTATTTT. The encoded protein is CASRFRLSLSTDTQYF. V gene TRBV12-2 combines with J gene TRBJ2-3. TRBV12-2 is given as a pseudogene. CDR3 length equals 16 residues.

The rearrangement joins TRBV5-1 to TRBJ2-7; weak D call: TRBD1 (6 bases). Trimming left V 0 bases short and J 0 bases short, with 16 bases between. The CDR3 is made up of 17 amino acids. The germline V gene has CDR1 SGHRS and CDR2 YFSETQ. The DNA for the CDR3 is TGCGCCAGCAGCTTGGGGGGAGACAGGACTTTCTCCTACGAGCAGTACTTC. The encoded protein is CASSLGGDRTFSYEQYF.

The V call is TRBV11-1, the J call TRBJ2-3; 11 bases align to TRBD2. Germline CDR1 reads SGHAT; CDR2 reads FQDESV (reference sequence). The CDR3 covers 15 residues. The V and J ends lost 5 bases and 2 bases, in that order; junction bases with no gene match: 3. CDR3 sequence: CASSRLAGSTDTQYF. The CDR3 DNA reads as TGTGCCAGCAGCCGACTAGCGGGGTCCACAGATACGCAGTATTTT.

There are a few counts of this clone. The chain has TRBV6-5 and TRBJ2-2; the D gene is possibly TRBD1 (6 bases). The germline V gene has CDR1 MNHEY and CDR2 SVGAGI. The CDR3 extends over 16 amino acids. The V and J ends lost 4 bases and 0 bases respectively, with 12 bases between them. CDR3 bases: TGTGCCAGCAGTTCTGACAGGCGTGCGAACACCGGGGAGCTGTTTTTT. Translated, it gives CASSSDRRANTGELFF.

The gene calls are TRBV10-3 and TRBJ2-5; possibly TRBD2 for D (6 bases). The J call may be mistaken, given a closer DNA end match to TRBJ2-7. Germline CDR1 ENHRY, CDR2 SYGVKD. The CDR3 is made up of 11 amino acids. The CDR3 nucleotides read TGTGCCGCGGGGACTCCCGACGAGCAGTACTTC. Protein product: CAAGTPDEQYF.

This rearrangement joins TRBV7-9 to TRBJ2-3, with a tentative D call TRBD1 (6 bases). CDR3 length: 13 amino acids. The germline V and J ends were trimmed by 8 bases and 0 bases, with 9 bases remaining between them. Germline CDR1 SEHNR, CDR2 FQNEAQ (reference sequence). CDR3 nucleotide sequence: TGTGCCAGCGGCCAGGGGAGCACAGATACGCAGTATTTT. This sequence encodes CASGQGSTDTQYF.

There are a few counts of this clone. This chain joins TRBV29-1 and TRBJ1-1; D possibly corresponds to TRBD1 (5 bases). Trimming removed 5 bases from V and 5 bases from J, with 9 bases in between. Germline loops: CDR1 SQVTM, CDR2 ANQGSEA. This CDR3 is built from 11 residues. The CDR3 loop is CSVTTATEAFF. The DNA for the CDR3 is TGCAGCGTTACGACAGCAACTGAAGCTTTCTTT.

The V and J genes are TRBV10-3 and TRBJ2-1; tentative D call: TRBD1 (5 bases). The CDR3 contains 13 residues. CDR1 and CDR2 (germline): ENHRY, SYGVKD. Trimming pared 6 bases from V and 8 bases from J, leaving 14 bases between. The CDR3 coding sequence is TGTGCCATCAGGGACAATCTAGGTGATGAGCAGTTCTTC. Protein product: CAIRDNLGDEQFF.

The V call is TRBV27, the J call TRBJ2-1; D unclear. There are 14 residues in the CDR3. Between the trimmed V and J ends, which lost 5 bases and 4 bases, there was a span of 12 bases. Germline-derived CDR1 and CDR2 are MNHEY and SMNVEV (reference sequence). The CDR3: CASSTRQSYNEQFF. In DNA form, the CDR3 reads TGTGCCAGCAGTACCCGCCAGAGTTACAATGAGCAGTTCTTC.